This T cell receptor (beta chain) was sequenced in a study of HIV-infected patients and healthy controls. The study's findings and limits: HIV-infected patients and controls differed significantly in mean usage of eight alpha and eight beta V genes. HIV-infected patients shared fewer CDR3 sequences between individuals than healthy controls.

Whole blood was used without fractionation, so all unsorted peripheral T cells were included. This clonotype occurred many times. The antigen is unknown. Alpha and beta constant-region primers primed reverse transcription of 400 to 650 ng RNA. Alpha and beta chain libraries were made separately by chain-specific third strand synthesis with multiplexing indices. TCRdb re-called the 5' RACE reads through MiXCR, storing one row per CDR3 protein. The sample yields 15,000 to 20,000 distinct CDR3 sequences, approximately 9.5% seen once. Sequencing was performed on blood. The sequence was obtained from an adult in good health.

The CDR3 sequence: CSATLAVRTDTQYF. The CDR3 nucleotides are TGCAGTGCTACACTAGCGGTTCGCACAGATACGCAGTATTTT. This chain links TRBV20-1 with TRBJ2-3; 8 positions match TRBD2. The length of the CDR3 is 14 residues. CDR1 DFQATT and CDR2 SNEGSKA come from the germline V gene (reference sequence). V gave up 4 bases and J gave up 1 base; unmatched junction bases: 4.